This TCR beta chain stems from a study of high-grade serous ovarian cancer treatment subgroups. Turning to the study itself: Samples averaged 14,192 reads and around 7,000 unique TCR beta rearrangements.

This CDR3 has 15 residues. V lost 5 bases and J lost 3, with 16 bases in between. Germline CDR1 SGHTA, CDR2 FQGNSA. Produced via immunoSEQ multiplex PCR; TCRdb's table is partial and in-frame only. The data contain about 12,000 clones, 88% of them singletons. The tumor samples were collected prior to definitive surgery or chemotherapy. The sample consisted of tumor tissue. The receptor was isolated from a human donor with high-grade serous ovarian cancer. The V gene is TRBV7-2, the J gene TRBJ1-2; D is possibly TRBD1 (5 bases). The CDR3 sequence is CASSPSRAGHYGYTF. The CDR3 coding sequence is TGTGCCAGCAGCCCGTCAAGAGCAGGGCACTATGGCTACACCTTC.